The 23 T cell receptor beta chains reported below all come from one sample, sequenced in a study of blood T cell repertoires in COVID-19. Method: immunoSEQ multiplex PCR; TCRdb's copy keeps in-frame clones and lacks some. The data show over 200,000 clones, roughly 80% seen once. The source material was peripheral blood. These TCRs come from an elderly woman with active or convalescent COVID-19.

The chain employs TRBV5-1 and TRBJ2-1; TRBD2 might be the D (6 bases). The germline V gene encodes CDR1 SGHRS and CDR2 YFSETQ. The CDR3 spans 14 residues. The V gene lost 0 bases and the J gene lost 4 bases, with 8 bases spanning the gap. The CDR3 DNA follows: TGCGCCAGCAGCTTGGAGCGGGCTTACAATGAGCAGTTCTTC. As protein: CASSLERAYNEQFF. Full variable domain (rest looked up from reference TRBV5-1 and TRBJ2-1): KAGVTQTPRYLIKTRGQQVTLSCSPISGHRSVSWYQQTPGQGLQFLFEYFSETQRNKGNFPGRFSGRQFSNSRSEMNVSTLELGDSALYLCASSLERAYNEQFFGPGTRLTVL.

The chain recombines TRBV6-6 with TRBJ1-1; 7 bases fit TRBD1. The V and J ends lost 7 bases and 9 bases, in that order; junction bases with no gene match: 17. Germline assignment: CDR1 MNHNY and CDR2 SVGAGI (reference sequence). The CDR3 totals 15 residues. The CDR3 loop is CASTLPPGTEEKAFF. The CDR3 DNA sequence: TGTGCCAGCACCTTACCACCCGGGACAGAAGAGAAAGCTTTCTTT.

This clone was observed once. The chain has TRBV19 and TRBJ1-5, with D perhaps matching TRBD1 (5 bases). Germline V gene sequence: CDR1 LNHDA, CDR2 SQIVND (reference sequence). The CDR3 length is 15 residues. Deletions cut 3 bases from V and 3 bases from J, with 12 bases between. CDR3 loop: CASSMSRVFNQPQHF. The DNA of the CDR3 is TGTGCCAGTAGTATGAGCAGGGTCTTCAATCAGCCCCAGCATTTT. The full variable domain, rest sourced from reference TRBV19 and TRBJ1-5, is DGGITQSPKYLFRKEGQNVTLSCEQNLNHDAMYWYRQDPGQGLRLIYYSQIVNDFQKGDIAEGYSVSREKKESFPLTVTSAQKNPTAFYLCASSMSRVFNQPQHFGDGTRLSIL.

The chain recombines TRBV7-3 with TRBJ1-1; D uncertain. CDR1 and CDR2 from the germline V gene are SGHTA and FQGTGA. The CDR3 extends over 15 amino acids. Trimming took 4 bases from V and 1 from J, leaving 13 bases between them. CDR3 residues: CASSSQANKNTEAFF. The CDR3 nucleotides are TGTGCCAGCAGCTCACAAGCGAATAAGAACACTGAAGCTTTCTTT.

The chain recombines TRBV19 with TRBJ2-3, with 10 bases that match TRBD2. V shed 5 bases and J 4 bases; nucleotides not matched to a gene: 21. Germline lookup yields CDR1 LNHDA and CDR2 SQIVND (reference sequence). The CDR3 sequence is 20 residues long. CDR3 sequence reads: CASSSRPTSGEYSSADTQYF. The CDR3 nucleotides are TGTGCCAGTAGTTCCCGTCCAACTAGCGGGGAGTACTCTAGCGCAGATACGCAGTATTTT.

This clone was observed once. The rearrangement links TRBV19 to TRBJ2-3; D is perhaps TRBD1 (5 bases). The V gene's germline CDR1 is LNHDA and CDR2 SQIVND (reference sequence). V lost 4 bases to trimming and J lost 9 bases, with 11 bases between them. This CDR3 is built from 12 residues. The chain's CDR3 is CASSTDSRTQYF. The DNA for the CDR3 is TGTGCCAGTAGTACCGACAGCAGGACGCAGTATTTT. Combining the CDR3 with reference TRBV19 and TRBJ2-3 gives the whole variable domain DGGITQSPKYLFRKEGQNVTLSCEQNLNHDAMYWYRQDPGQGLRLIYYSQIVNDFQKGDIAEGYSVSREKKESFPLTVTSAQKNPTAFYLCASSTDSRTQYFGPGTRLTVL.

This chain uses TRBV25-1 with TRBJ1-2; a weak D match, TRBD1 (5 bases). With 3 bases removed from V and 4 bases from J, the gap between germline ends came to 12 bases. The CDR3 is 14 amino acids. The germline V gene encodes CDR1 MGHDK and CDR2 SYGVNS. The CDR3 coding sequence is TGTGCCAGCAGTGACCGCACAGGTGCCTATGGCTACACCTTC. It encodes CASSDRTGAYGYTF.

This chain links TRBV19 with TRBJ1-1; 9 positions match TRBD1. CDR3 length: 14 residues. Per the germline V gene, CDR1 is LNHDA and CDR2 is SQIVND (reference sequence). The V gene end was trimmed by 7 bases and the J gene end by 7 bases; junction bases not matched to a gene: 10. CDR3: CASKVRGQGFEAFF. CDR3 coding DNA: TGTGCCAGTAAGGTTCGGGGACAGGGTTTTGAAGCTTTCTTT.

The chain couples TRBV19 to TRBJ1-1, with 7 bases lining up with TRBD1. With 7 bases clipped from V and 0 bases from J, the junction kept 8 bases outside the gene matches. Germline CDR1 is LNHDA and CDR2 is SQIVND (reference sequence). This CDR3 comprises 15 residues. This CDR3 reads CASKQGQVLNTEAFF. The CDR3 coding sequence is TGTGCCAGTAAACAAGGACAGGTATTGAACACTGAAGCTTTCTTT.

The chain carries TRBV2 and TRBJ1-1, with D hard to call. Trimming took off 3 bases at V and 6 bases at J, with 14 bases between the two ends. This CDR3 region has 14 residues. Per the germline V gene, CDR1 is SNHLY and CDR2 is FYNNEI. CDR3: CASSDLVSDAEAFF. The CDR3 region has the DNA TGTGCCAGCAGTGACCTAGTTTCAGACGCTGAAGCTTTCTTT. Supplemented by reference TRBV2 and TRBJ1-1, the full variable domain reads EPEVTQTPSHQVTQMGQEVILRCVPISNHLYFYWYRQILGQKVEFLVSFYNNEISEKSEIFDDQFSVERPDGSNFTLKIRSTKLEDSAMYFCASSDLVSDAEAFFGQGTRLTVV.

This clone has only a few counts. The V gene is TRBV7-8, the J gene TRBJ2-2; 12 bases map to TRBD2. This CDR3 contains 17 residues. Germline CDR1 is SGHVS and CDR2 is FQNEAQ. Germline trimming cut 5 bases from V and 4 bases from J; bases unmatched to any gene: 8. CDR3 protein: CASSPGTSGRTTGELFF. Written as DNA, the CDR3 is TGTGCCAGCAGCCCAGGGACTAGCGGGCGAACCACCGGGGAGCTGTTTTTT.

The chain joins TRBV7-9 to TRBJ1-3, with TRBD1 matching over 8 bases. The CDR3 has 16 residues. CDR1 is SEHNR and CDR2 is FQNEAQ in the germline V gene (reference sequence). The junction had 11 bases not matched to a gene; V was cut back by 7 bases and J by 3 bases. CDR3 sequence reads: CASKALSGGVGNTIYF. The CDR3 DNA is TGTGCCAGCAAAGCTTTATCAGGGGGCGTTGGAAACACCATATATTTT.

This clone was detected a few times. Other DNA sequences in the sample encode the same CDR3. The V gene is TRBV5-1, the J gene TRBJ2-7; D is unclear. The CDR3 loop spans 14 amino acids. V lost 0 bases, J lost 0 bases, and 7 bases lay in between. CDR1 and CDR2 (germline): SGHRS, YFSETQ. The CDR3 is CASSLEGGSYEQYF. CDR3 coding DNA: TGCGCCAGCAGCTTGGAAGGCGGCTCCTACGAGCAGTACTTC.

The CDR3 sequence is CASSLGGQGGETQYF. The CDR3 bases are TGTGCCAGCAGCTTAGGGGGACAGGGTGGAGAGACCCAGTACTTC. The chain carries TRBV7-8 and TRBJ2-5; 9 nucleotides line up with TRBD1. J was trimmed by 4 bases and V by 1 base; bases with no gene match: 4. Germline V lookup: CDR1 SGHVS, CDR2 FQNEAQ. CDR3 size: 15 residues.

The genes are TRBV5-4 and TRBJ2-1; the D gene is possibly TRBD1 (7 bases). With 2 bases removed from V and 7 bases from J, the gap between germline ends came to 16 bases. The CDR3 loop spans 15 amino acids. The germline gives CDR1 SGHNT, CDR2 YYREEE (reference sequence). The DNA for the CDR3 is TGTGCCAGCAGCTTAGTTGGAGGGACAGCTAATGAGCAGTTCTTC. Translation: CASSLVGGTANEQFF.

The chain recombines TRBV5-1 with TRBJ2-7, with D possibly matching TRBD2 (5 bases). Germline V gene lookup returns CDR1 SGHRS and CDR2 YFSETQ. This CDR3 has 15 amino acids. V was cut by 6 bases and J by 3 bases, with 19 bases left in between. The CDR3 sequence is CASKASPELGYEQYF. The CDR3 bases are TGCGCCAGCAAGGCTAGCCCAGAGCTTGGCTACGAGCAGTACTTC.

This clone was counted a single time. The chain links TRBV14 to TRBJ2-3; tentative D call: TRBD2 (5 bases). CDR1 is SGHDN and CDR2 is FVKESK in the germline V gene. The V and J ends lost 0 bases and 3 bases respectively, with 13 bases between them. The CDR3 contains 16 residues. CDR3 in amino acids: CASSQESLAGTDTQYF. In DNA form, the CDR3 reads TGTGCCAGCAGCCAAGAATCCCTAGCAGGTACAGATACGCAGTATTTT. The whole variable domain, filled in from reference TRBV14 and TRBJ2-3, reads EAGVTQFPSHSVIEKGQTVTLRCDPISGHDNLYWYRRVMGKEIKFLLHFVKESKQDESGMPNNRFLAERTGGTYSTLKVQPAELEDSGVYFCASSQESLAGTDTQYFGPGTRLTVL.

V gene TRBV10-3 combines with J gene TRBJ2-2; 10 bases are shared with TRBD1. V lost 0 bases and J lost 3; bases outside the gene matches: 4. The germline V gene encodes CDR1 ENHRY and CDR2 SYGVKD. There are 17 residues in the CDR3. The DNA for the CDR3 is TGTGCCATCAGTGAGTCAGGGGACAGGGGATACACCGGGGAGCTGTTTTTT. Translation gives CAISESGDRGYTGELFF.

Only one count was recorded for this clone. The chain is built from TRBV5-4 and TRBJ2-5; D perhaps matches TRBD2 (6 bases). V was trimmed by 0 bases and J by 1 base, leaving 13 bases between them. The CDR3 extends over 16 amino acids. Germline values: CDR1 SGHNT, CDR2 YYREEE (reference sequence). The chain's CDR3 is CASSLVGGRLQETQYF. DNA for the CDR3: TGTGCCAGCAGCTTGGTTGGGGGGAGGCTCCAAGAGACCCAGTACTTC.

V gene TRBV28 combines with J gene TRBJ2-7; no definite D call. The CDR3 sequence is 14 residues long. V lost 3 bases to trimming and J lost 0 bases, with 9 bases between them. Per the germline V gene, CDR1 is MDHEN and CDR2 is SYDVKM. DNA for the CDR3: TGTGCCAGCAGTTTGCCACATATCTCCTACGAGCAGTACTTC. The encoded protein is CASSLPHISYEQYF.

This rearrangement joins TRBV10-3 to TRBJ2-7, with TRBD2 as a possible D gene (8 bases). CDR1 ENHRY and CDR2 SYGVKD come from the germline V gene. The CDR3 spans 16 residues. Trimming pared 0 bases from V and 5 bases from J, leaving 17 bases between. In DNA form, the CDR3 reads TGTGCCATCAGTGAGTCTGGGACGGGAGGGACAGACGAGCAGTACTTC. Protein product: CAISESGTGGTDEQYF.

This chain uses TRBV24-1 with TRBJ2-5, with TRBD1 matching 9 bases. This CDR3 has 15 amino acids. V shed 4 bases and J 5 bases; nucleotides not matched to a gene: 7. In germline, CDR1 is KGHDR, CDR2 SFDVKD. The CDR3 loop reads CATSDPGTGKETQYF. The DNA of the CDR3 is TGTGCCACCAGTGACCCCGGGACAGGGAAGGAGACCCAGTACTTC.

This clone was seen once. The chain carries TRBV5-1 and TRBJ1-5, with D maybe TRBD1 (6 bases). The CDR3 runs to 14 residues. V lost 1 base, J lost 4 bases, and 9 bases lay in between. Germline loops: CDR1 SGHRS, CDR2 YFSETQ. CDR3 nucleotides: TGCGCCAGCAGCTTGTCAGGGGATAATCAGCCCCAGCATTTT. Translated, it gives CASSLSGDNQPQHF.